This entry features one T cell receptor (beta chain) sequence. The antigen this receptor binds is unknown. Per-base qualities were not stored, and no clone one base away is much larger. The sample is drawn from a study of T cell responses to AZD1222 COVID-19 vaccine (dated by TCRdb to 2020 to 2023). Background on the whole study: AZD1222 recipients given second doses at about 4 weeks or at about 12 weeks were pooled, since spike-specific TCR depth and breadth were not found to differ between the two schedules. TCR sequencing was performed for roughly 250 trial participants, of whom around 200 were given two doses of AZD1222 and 26 were given two doses of MenACWY control vaccine. Trial participants were enrolled by age into subgroups of 18-55, 56-69 and 70-plus years, and around 150, 29 and 61 TCR-sequenced participants, respectively, were included in these subgroups.

The CDR3 regions of human TCRbeta chains were analyzed by immunosequencing. In the original analysis: TCRs in the repertoires were compared against a reference library of SARS-CoV-2-specific TCRs that had been generated with the MIRA antigen-specificity platform. Breadth was defined as the fraction of unique TCRs that were SARS-CoV-2-associated, and depth was defined as the fraction of total T cells that were SARS-CoV-2-associated. Using the MIRA data, each spike-specific TCR was mapped to the spike region that the TCR reacts to and placed in a CD4 or CD8 class. Log10-transformed breadth and depth values were compared by one-way ANOVA with Sidak's multiple comparisons tests. The source is immuneACCESS, and TCRdb retained only in-frame sequences with V and J called. Part of the clones is not carried over; for the studies checked, unresolved V genes explain less than half of this, and the remainder is unexplained. Clonal size and the V and J genes are those of that table, whereas D and trimming came from the DNA. The table for this sample lists around 100,000 clones; about 87% of them were counted only once. The leading ten clones occupy 1.8% of the sample.

Beyond this particular receptor, the publication reports: In the small 56-69-year group, the increase in depth fell short of significance, most likely because of low power. Only five or six AZD1222 recipients were SARS-CoV-2 seropositive at baseline, limiting conclusions about previously exposed vaccinees. Because no day 14 peak-response samples were available, repertoires were characterized only after the peak T cell response. The whole spike protein was spanned by vaccine-associated CD4 TCRs, and dominant responses were seen in regions 160-218 and 743-854. Reportedly, almost half of the unique spike-specific TCRs recognized epitopes lying outside the regions that are mutated in the B.1.351 and B.1.1.7 variants. A significant rise in spike-specific TCR breadth and depth was observed after two AZD1222 doses relative to day 0 and relative to MenACWY recipients. Participants were mostly white British and included more females than males, and it was suggested by the authors that clonal diversity may have been underestimated.

V ends up 5 bases short and J 8 bases short, with an unmatched junction base count of 11. The germline V gene (reference sequence) yields SEHNR for CDR1 and FQNEAQ for CDR2. Reading from cysteine to phenylalanine, the CDR3 counts 16 amino acids. Kept here is only the CDR3 DNA, which spans 48 bases and is read in frame from base 1. Explained via the paper, the time point label denotes: baseline before first vaccination. Vaccinee samples came from UK trials COV001 and COV002, including a single-blind randomized controlled phase 2/3 trial of AZD1222 (ChAdOx1 nCoV-19) in healthy adults. For TCRbeta chain sequencing, PBMC samples were collected from trial participants at day 0 and at day 28 after the second dose.

This chain joins TRBV7-9 to TRBJ1-4; 10 nucleotides in the junction match TRBD1. This clonotype originated in an adult in good health. The material was peripheral blood, obtained on day 0 of AZD1222 vaccination. The CDR3 here reads CASSTNLGQGREKLFF. The nucleotide sequence reads as follows: TGTGCCAGCAGCACCAACCTGGGACAGGGGCGAGAAAAACTGTTTTTT.